This is a list of T cell receptor beta chains from one sample in a study of shared clonotypes between healthy human individuals. Method: immunoSEQ multiplex PCR; TCRdb's copy keeps in-frame clones and lacks some. The sample has over a million clones; approximately 78% are singletons. Sequencing was done on a sample of memory CD4+ T cells from PBMCs. The origin of the receptors is a man between 18 and 29 years old in good health. Some clones in this sample may be carry-over from other donors' samples. Each CDR3 is given with its conserved first and last residue. Each record gives: CDR3 protein, CDR3 DNA, V gene, D gene, J gene, clone size. D genes are given only for firm matches. Clone size is given for some rows only: seen once, a few or many times, or a class if the clone is expanded.

CDR3aa: CTSSQDLPGQAGGKQETQYF; CDR3nt: TGCACCAGCAGCCAAGATCTTCCGGGACAGGCAGGAGGGAAGCAAGAGACCCAGTACTTC; v_gene: TRBV1; d_gene: .; j_gene: TRBJ2-5; abundance: .
CDR3aa: CASSVVAQVGNNEQFF; CDR3nt: TGTGCCAGCAGCGTAGTCGCACAGGTGGGAAACAATGAGCAGTTCTTC; v_gene: TRBV9; d_gene: .; j_gene: TRBJ2-1; abundance: .
CDR3aa: CAWSKTTRNYGYTF; CDR3nt: TGTGCCTGGAGTAAAACGACACGAAACTATGGCTACACCTTC; v_gene: TRBV30; d_gene: .; j_gene: TRBJ1-2; abundance: few
CDR3aa: CASSPVAGVETQYF; CDR3nt: TGTGCCAGCAGCCCCGTAGCGGGAGTAGAGACCCAGTACTTC; v_gene: TRBV11-2; d_gene: TRBD2; j_gene: TRBJ2-5; abundance: .
CDR3aa: CASSQGGDQETQYF; CDR3nt: TGTGCCAGCAGCCAGGGAGGGGATCAAGAGACCCAGTACTTC; v_gene: TRBV2; d_gene: TRBD2; j_gene: TRBJ2-5; abundance: .
CDR3aa: CASSLQRWRVPPYEQYF; CDR3nt: TGTGCCAGCAGCCTCCAGAGGTGGCGGGTTCCCCCCTACGAGCAGTACTTC; v_gene: TRBV7-3; d_gene: .; j_gene: TRBJ2-7; abundance: .
CDR3aa: CASRRTGTVGGYTF; CDR3nt: TGTGCCAGCAGGAGAACCGGGACAGTGGGTGGCTACACCTTC; v_gene: TRBV27; d_gene: TRBD1; j_gene: TRBJ1-2; abundance: many
CDR3aa: CAWSNHPSSSYEQYF; CDR3nt: TGTGCCTGGAGTAACCATCCTTCGAGCTCCTACGAGCAGTACTTC; v_gene: TRBV30; d_gene: .; j_gene: TRBJ2-7; abundance: .
CDR3aa: CAISVLGTSGSNEQFF; CDR3nt: TGTGCCATCAGCGTCCTCGGGACTAGCGGGAGCAATGAGCAGTTCTTC; v_gene: TRBV10-3; d_gene: TRBD2; j_gene: TRBJ2-1; abundance: .
CDR3aa: CASSLESSGDTDTQYF; CDR3nt: TGTGCCAGCAGCTTGGAGTCTAGCGGTGACACAGATACGCAGTATTTT; v_gene: TRBV5-6; d_gene: TRBD2; j_gene: TRBJ2-3; abundance: .
CDR3aa: CSAVRVYEQYF; CDR3nt: TGCAGTGCTGTCAGGGTCTACGAGCAGTACTTC; v_gene: TRBV20-1; d_gene: .; j_gene: TRBJ2-7; abundance: once
CDR3aa: CGGGTAQETQYF; CDR3nt: TGCGGCGGGGGGACAGCCCAAGAGACCCAGTACTTC; v_gene: TRBV29-1; d_gene: .; j_gene: TRBJ2-5; abundance: .
CDR3aa: CASSSRGRLNTEAFF; CDR3nt: TGTGCCAGCAGTTCCCGGGGACGGTTGAACACTGAAGCTTTCTTT; v_gene: TRBV6-5; d_gene: .; j_gene: TRBJ1-1; abundance: .
CDR3aa: CARSAAPQGPTNEKLFF; CDR3nt: TGTGCCAGAAGCGCGGCACCACAGGGGCCAACTAATGAAAAACTGTTTTTT; v_gene: TRBV5-3; d_gene: TRBD1; j_gene: TRBJ1-4; abundance: .
CDR3aa: CASSPGGLRGEETQYF; CDR3nt: TGTGCCAGCAGCCCCGGGGGACTGCGGGGGGAGGAGACCCAGTACTTC; v_gene: TRBV11-3; d_gene: TRBD2; j_gene: TRBJ2-5; abundance: once
CDR3aa: CASSPWARGNTEAFF; CDR3nt: TGTGCCAGCAGCCCATGGGCGAGAGGGAACACTGAAGCTTTCTTT; v_gene: TRBV6-5; d_gene: .; j_gene: TRBJ1-1; abundance: .
CDR3aa: CASSPPNQPQHF; CDR3nt: TGTGCCAGCTCACCACCCAATCAGCCCCAGCATTTT; v_gene: TRBV18; d_gene: .; j_gene: TRBJ1-5; abundance: few
CDR3aa: CAWSLSTHGELFF; CDR3nt: TGTGCCTGGAGTTTATCGACCCACGGGGAGCTGTTTTTT; v_gene: TRBV30; d_gene: .; j_gene: TRBJ2-2; abundance: .
CDR3aa: CASSWNPGEETQYF; CDR3nt: TGCGCCAGCAGCTGGAACCCAGGGGAAGAGACCCAGTACTTC; v_gene: TRBV5-1; d_gene: .; j_gene: TRBJ2-5; abundance: once
CDR3aa: CASRLLPTGSYGYTF; CDR3nt: TGCGCCAGCAGGCTATTACCGACAGGCTCTTATGGCTACACCTTC; v_gene: TRBV4-3; d_gene: .; j_gene: TRBJ1-2; abundance: .
CDR3aa: CASSLVLATNNEQFF; CDR3nt: TGCGCCAGCAGCTTGGTACTAGCGACGAACAATGAGCAGTTCTTC; v_gene: TRBV5-1; d_gene: TRBD2; j_gene: TRBJ2-1; abundance: .
CDR3aa: CASSRDPRGTDTQYF; CDR3nt: TGTGCCAGCAGCCGGGACCCTCGGGGGACAGATACGCAGTATTTT; v_gene: TRBV14; d_gene: .; j_gene: TRBJ2-3; abundance: once
CDR3aa: CASSLGLVGETQYF; CDR3nt: TGCGCCAGCAGCTTGGGTTTGGTGGGGGAGACCCAGTACTTC; v_gene: TRBV5-1; d_gene: .; j_gene: TRBJ2-5; abundance: few
CDR3aa: CASSVLEKGAGYTF; CDR3nt: TGTGCCAGCAGTGTACTGGAAAAAGGGGCTGGCTACACCTTC; v_gene: TRBV25-1; d_gene: .; j_gene: TRBJ1-2; abundance: .
CDR3aa: CASSFYSGSYEQYF; CDR3nt: TGTGCCAGCAGCTTTTATAGCGGGTCCTACGAGCAGTACTTC; v_gene: TRBV11-2; d_gene: TRBD2; j_gene: TRBJ2-7; abundance: .
CDR3aa: CASSLTRTGRNTEAFF; CDR3nt: TGTGCCAGCAGCTTAACCCGGACAGGGAGAAACACTGAAGCTTTCTTT; v_gene: TRBV11-1; d_gene: TRBD1; j_gene: TRBJ1-1; abundance: .
CDR3aa: CASRERSDTQYF; CDR3nt: TGTGCCAGCAGAGAACGTTCAGATACGCAGTATTTT; v_gene: TRBV2; d_gene: .; j_gene: TRBJ2-3; abundance: .
CDR3aa: CASSSPYRDQPQHF; CDR3nt: TGTGCCAGCAGTTCCCCCTACAGGGATCAGCCCCAGCATTTT; v_gene: TRBV28; d_gene: .; j_gene: TRBJ1-5; abundance: .
CDR3aa: CASSLAAGGIEGYTF; CDR3nt: TGCGCCAGCAGCTTGGCTGCAGGGGGAATAGAAGGCTACACCTTC; v_gene: TRBV5-1; d_gene: TRBD1; j_gene: TRBJ1-2; abundance: .
CDR3aa: CASNKDGPYGYTF; CDR3nt: TGTGCCAGCAACAAGGACGGACCGTATGGCTACACCTTC; v_gene: TRBV28; d_gene: .; j_gene: TRBJ1-2; abundance: .
CDR3aa: CASRKIATNEKLFF; CDR3nt: TGTGCCAGCAGGAAGATAGCAACTAATGAAAAACTGTTTTTT; v_gene: TRBV2; d_gene: .; j_gene: TRBJ1-4; abundance: .
CDR3aa: CASSEAVGGEQYF; CDR3nt: TGTGCCAGCAGTGAAGCGGTTGGGGGCGAGCAGTACTTC; v_gene: TRBV6-1; d_gene: .; j_gene: TRBJ2-7; abundance: .
CDR3aa: CASSPTPSGSFASYEQYF; CDR3nt: TGTGCCAGCAGCCCGACCCCTAGCGGGAGTTTCGCGAGCTACGAGCAGTACTTC; v_gene: TRBV7-2; d_gene: TRBD2; j_gene: TRBJ2-7; abundance: .
CDR3aa: CASSPGTGGYEQYF; CDR3nt: TGTGCCAGCAGTCCCGGGACAGGGGGCTACGAGCAGTACTTC; v_gene: TRBV27; d_gene: TRBD1; j_gene: TRBJ2-7; abundance: .
CDR3aa: CASSGGLQGAYGYTF; CDR3nt: TGTGCCAGCAGTGGGGGGTTGCAGGGGGCGTATGGCTACACCTTC; v_gene: TRBV6-5; d_gene: TRBD1; j_gene: TRBJ1-2; abundance: .
CDR3aa: CASSLVRGGQPQHF; CDR3nt: TGTGCCAGCAGCTTGGTTAGAGGGGGTCAGCCCCAGCATTTT; v_gene: TRBV5-5; d_gene: .; j_gene: TRBJ1-5; abundance: .
CDR3aa: CASSVASGNSYNEQFF; CDR3nt: TGTGCCAGCAGCGTGGCTAGCGGGAACTCCTACAATGAGCAGTTCTTC; v_gene: TRBV9; d_gene: TRBD2; j_gene: TRBJ2-1; abundance: many
CDR3aa: CAREGRGYQPQHF; CDR3nt: TGTGCCCGGGAGGGGAGGGGGTATCAGCCCCAGCATTTT; v_gene: TRBV12-5; d_gene: .; j_gene: TRBJ1-5; abundance: .
CDR3aa: CASSPGLNYEQYF; CDR3nt: TGTGCCAGCTCACCGGGACTCAACTACGAGCAGTACTTC; v_gene: TRBV18; d_gene: .; j_gene: TRBJ2-7; abundance: .
CDR3aa: CASSPPGQPLSQHF; CDR3nt: TGTGCCAGCTCACCTCCGGGACAACCGCTGTCCCAGCATTTT; v_gene: TRBV18; d_gene: .; j_gene: TRBJ1-5; abundance: .
CDR3aa: CASSLVRDMNTEAFF; CDR3nt: TGTGCCAGCAGCTTAGTACGGGACATGAACACTGAAGCTTTCTTT; v_gene: TRBV7-6; d_gene: .; j_gene: TRBJ1-1; abundance: .
CDR3aa: CASSLLVQDQETQYF; CDR3nt: TGTGCCAGCAGCTTATTGGTACAGGACCAAGAGACCCAGTACTTC; v_gene: TRBV7-2; d_gene: .; j_gene: TRBJ2-5; abundance: .
CDR3aa: CASSPSSIGSSEAFF; CDR3nt: TGTGCCAGCTCACCTTCGTCTATCGGGAGTTCTGAAGCTTTCTTT; v_gene: TRBV18; d_gene: .; j_gene: TRBJ1-1; abundance: .
CDR3aa: CSAHRSSF; CDR3nt: TGCAGTGCTCACAGGTCTTCCTTT; v_gene: TRBV20-1; d_gene: .; j_gene: TRBJ2-3; abundance: few
CDR3aa: CASSLARETQYF; CDR3nt: TGTGCCAGCAGCTTAGCGAGGGAGACCCAGTACTTC; v_gene: TRBV11-1; d_gene: .; j_gene: TRBJ2-5; abundance: .
CDR3aa: CASSRGGNEKLFF; CDR3nt: TGTGCCAGCAGCCGGGGCGGTAATGAAAAACTGTTTTTT; v_gene: TRBV14; d_gene: .; j_gene: TRBJ1-4; abundance: once